This T cell receptor beta chain was captured by sequencing in a study of OX40 agonist ivuxolimab in advanced cancers. About the study: Enrollees could have had prior anti-PD-1, anti-PD-L1 or anti-CTLA-4 therapy, which 30% to 50% had received. Overall study findings and caveats: CD8+ T cells were the subset that, on average, had more expanded clones than CD4+. Which antigen the expanded peripheral T cells recognized is unknown. Low normalized T-cell clonal expansion also characterized some of the nonresponders.

The table came from immunoSEQ multiplex PCR; TCRdb's copy has only in-frame clones and leaves some out. The sample records about 82,000 clones, around four fifths being singletons. Worth noting for this clone: Its antigen is as yet unknown.

This clonotype originated in an adult with an advanced solid tumor such as melanoma, head and neck, liver or kidney cancer. Sequencing used CD4+ or CD8+ T cells sorted from blood, obtained in a trial of the OX40 agonist ivuxolimab.

The CDR3 DNA is TGTGCCAGCAGCCTTACTTACGGGGCGAGGAGCGAGCAGTACTTC. This translates into CASSLTYGARSEQYF. The V call is TRBV27, the J call TRBJ2-7; D may correspond to TRBD1 or TRBD2 (5 bases each). CDR1 is MNHEY and CDR2 is SMNVEV in the germline V gene (reference sequence). This CDR3 has 15 amino acids. With 6 bases removed from V and 6 bases from J, the gap between germline ends came to 21 bases.